This T cell receptor beta chain came from a study of human T cells and chemical hapten exposure. The time point here: patch test 1, 2 weeks after DPC sensitization. As for treatment: therapeutic diphenylcyclopropenone sensitization with weekly scalp DPC. This clonotype was found many times. Between the trimmed V and J ends, which lost 5 bases and 0 bases, there was a span of 16 bases. Germline CDR1 reads SGHTA; CDR2 reads FQGTGA. This CDR3 spans 16 amino acids. TCRdb independently ran MiXCR on the RACE reads; one entry per CDR3 protein. The table has tens of thousands of distinct CDR3 sequences, roughly 9.2% seen once.

The chain carries TRBV7-3 and TRBJ1-2; possible D gene TRBD1, 6 bases. This TCR derives from a woman aged 40 to 49 with alopecia areata. Some clones in this sample may be carry-over from other donors' samples. The sequencing used whole blood, collected in connection with sensitization to the hapten diphenylcyclopropenone (DPC). CDR3: CASSDRQGSSNYGYTF. Here the CDR3 DNA reads TGTGCCAGCAGCGACAGGCAGGGGTCTTCTAACTATGGCTACACCTTC. Full variable domain (missing parts from reference TRBV7-3 and TRBJ1-2): GAGVSQTPSNKVTEKGKYVELRCDPISGHTALYWYRQSLGQGPEFLIYFQGTGAADDSGLPNDRFFAVRPEGSVSTLKIQRTERGDSAVYLCASSDRQGSSNYGYTFGSGTRLTVV.